Here is one TCR beta chain with its context. The antigen remains undetermined. This sample was taken from a study of cytomegalovirus exposure and HLA in healthy donors. Across the whole study: Early on, a data release was issued that held roughly 80 million unique TCRs from HLA-typed donors. Study results and caveats: Further analysis, carried out later, found HLA-associated TCR beta chains more clonally expanded than equally common other chains. Rarity held for most TCR sequences, but there were some public TCRs that occurred in many donors.

60 Vbeta and 13 Jbeta primers were used in PCR. Generated by immunoSEQ multiplex PCR, the TCRdb table keeps only in-frame clones and is missing some. The data hold under 200,000 clones, with around 80% observed a single time. V lost 11 bases and J lost 4; bases outside the gene matches: 8. The CDR3 is 13 amino acids. Per germline, CDR1 LNHDA and CDR2 SQIVND (reference sequence). The clonotype originates from a woman aged 25 to 45 in good health and CMV-seropositive. The sequencing sample was made of PBMCs. The chain recombines TRBV19 with TRBJ1-5, with 7 bases matching TRBD1. CDR3 sequence (DNA): TGTGCCGGATCCGGGACAGTTAATCAGCCCCAGCATTTT. It translates to CAGSGTVNQPQHF.